The 24 T cell receptor beta chains listed next were all sequenced from one sample in a study of blood T cell repertoires in COVID-19. Sequencing was performed with immunoSEQ multiplex PCR; in TCRdb, only in-frame clones are kept and a portion is missing. Here the sample spans 350,000 to 400,000 clones, approximately 93% being singletons. The sequencing input was PBMCs or T cells enriched from blood (not recorded which). All receptors derive from a woman aged 40 to 50 who had been exposed to COVID-19.

This rearrangement joins TRBV7-2 to TRBJ2-3, with TRBD1 matching 7 bases. CDR1 is SGHTA and CDR2 is FQGNSA in the germline V gene. The junction had 2 bases not matched to a gene; V was cut back by 1 base and J by 4 bases. This CDR3 region has 14 residues. The CDR3 nucleotides are TGTGCCAGCAGCTTAGGAGGGGGCCCAGATACGCAGTATTTT. This sequence encodes CASSLGGGPDTQYF.

This clone was detected once. The chain links TRBV6-2 or TRBV6-3 to TRBJ1-3, with D possibly matching TRBD1 (5 bases). Germline CDR1 reads MNHEY; CDR2 reads SVGEGT. The CDR3 runs to 14 residues. Trimming took 4 bases from V and 2 from J, leaving 9 bases between them. This CDR3 is CASSSPRAGNTIYF. The CDR3 DNA follows: TGTGCCAGCAGTTCACCCAGGGCTGGAAACACCATATATTTT.

The rearrangement uses TRBV6-1 and TRBJ1-2, with D unresolved. Trimming removed 1 base at V and 4 bases at J, with 7 bases between. The CDR3 loop spans 13 amino acids. Germline lookup yields CDR1 MNHNS and CDR2 SASEGT. CDR3 protein: CASSEVGLYGYTF. DNA of the CDR3: TGTGCCAGCAGTGAAGTAGGACTCTATGGCTACACCTTC.

The rearrangement joins TRBV18 to TRBJ2-5; perhaps TRBD2 as D (6 bases). Per germline, CDR1 KGHSH and CDR2 LQKENI. V lost 3 bases, J lost 1 base, and 12 bases lay in between. This CDR3 comprises 15 residues. CDR3 residues: CASSPLGLSQETQYF. CDR3 DNA: TGTGCCAGCTCACCCCTTGGACTATCCCAAGAGACCCAGTACTTC.

The chain carries TRBV15 and TRBJ1-2; D remains unclear. The CDR3 consists of 15 residues. Per germline, CDR1 LNHNV and CDR2 YYDKDF (reference sequence). Deletions cut 5 bases from V and 2 bases from J, with 15 bases between. CDR3 protein: CATSPLAGSNYGYTF. CDR3 DNA sequence: TGTGCCACCAGCCCCTTAGCCGGGTCCAACTATGGCTACACCTTC.

This chain links TRBV29-1 with TRBJ1-5; maybe TRBD1 (6 bases). This CDR3 comprises 12 residues. Trimming removed 5 bases at V and 7 bases at J, with 12 bases between. In germline, CDR1 is SQVTM, CDR2 ANQGSEA. The CDR3 loop reads CSVQQGSQPQHF. CDR3 nucleotide sequence: TGCAGCGTTCAACAGGGCTCGCAGCCCCAGCATTTT.

This rearrangement joins TRBV18 to TRBJ1-6, with D uncertain. The V end lost 3 bases, the J end lost 7 bases, and 13 bases lay between the germline ends. The CDR3 totals 15 residues. CDR1 and CDR2 from the germline V gene are KGHSH and LQKENI. The CDR3, as DNA: TGTGCCAGCTCACCGGACCGAGGGCAGAATTCACCCCTCCACTTT. Protein sequence: CASSPDRGQNSPLHF.

This clone has only one observation. The genes are TRBV10-1 and TRBJ2-7; D is unclear. This CDR3 contains 13 residues. Germline V gene sequence: CDR1 WNHNN, CDR2 SYGVQD (reference sequence). Between the trimmed V and J ends, which lost 0 bases and 3 bases, there was a span of 6 bases. The CDR3, as DNA: TGCGCCAGCAGTGAGTCGGGCAGCTACGAGCAGTACTTC. Translating it yields CASSESGSYEQYF.

The V and J genes are TRBV11-1 and TRBJ1-2; 7 bases are shared with TRBD1. With V trimmed by 3 bases and J by 8 bases, 12 bases remained unmatched. The V gene's germline CDR1 is SGHAT and CDR2 FQDESV (reference sequence). The CDR3 runs 15 residues. CDR3 in amino acids: CASSLRTGPPDGYTF. The CDR3 DNA reads as TGTGCCAGCAGCTTGAGGACAGGTCCCCCCGACGGCTACACCTTC.

This clone appeared once. The V call is TRBV5-8, the J call TRBJ1-4; possibly TRBD1 for D (5 bases). V lost 4 bases to trimming and J lost 7 bases, with 17 bases between them. There are 15 residues in the CDR3. CDR1 and CDR2 from the germline V gene are SGHTS and YDEGEE. The CDR3 reads CASSPVGGTVEKLFF. The CDR3 DNA reads as TGTGCCAGCAGCCCGGTGGGAGGGACGGTTGAAAAACTGTTTTTT.

The rearrangement uses TRBV18 and TRBJ1-1; D is unclear. V dropped 2 bases and J dropped 4 bases, with 8 bases sitting between them. This CDR3 spans 13 amino acids. The germline V gene has CDR1 KGHSH and CDR2 LQKENI. DNA of the CDR3: TGTGCCAGCTCACCAAAGCCAAGCACTGAAGCTTTCTTT. Its protein is CASSPKPSTEAFF.

This chain connects TRBV27 to TRBJ2-2, with D maybe TRBD2 (5 bases). CDR3 size: 16 residues. From germline, CDR1 is MNHEY and CDR2 SMNVEV (reference sequence). Trimming took 7 bases from V and 0 from J, leaving 15 bases between them. The CDR3 coding sequence is TGTGCCAGCACTTGGAGGAGAGGGACGAACACCGGGGAGCTGTTTTTT. This encodes CASTWRRGTNTGELFF.

V gene TRBV5-1 combines with J gene TRBJ1-4; no clear D gene. V lost 4 bases, J lost 4 bases, and 14 bases lay in between. Germline values: CDR1 SGHRS, CDR2 YFSETQ. This CDR3 spans 15 amino acids. DNA for the CDR3: TGCGCCAGCAGCATTCAAGGAGCCTATAATGAAAAACTGTTTTTT. Translation gives CASSIQGAYNEKLFF.

The chain employs TRBV5-1 and TRBJ2-5; tentative D call: TRBD2 (5 bases). V shed 1 base and J shed 1 base, with 8 bases lying between them. Germline V gene data show CDR1 as SGHRS and CDR2 as YFSETQ. The CDR3 length is 14 residues. CDR3 region: CASSLRGIQETQYF. The CDR3 bases are TGCGCCAGCAGCTTGAGAGGGATCCAAGAGACCCAGTACTTC.

The rearrangement uses TRBV18 and TRBJ1-1, with D tentatively TRBD1 (6 bases). The CDR3 sequence is 15 residues long. The germline V and J ends were trimmed by 4 bases and 0 bases, with 12 bases remaining between them. Per germline, CDR1 KGHSH and CDR2 LQKENI. The CDR3 loop is CASSRQDPLNTEAFF. CDR3 bases: TGTGCCAGCTCACGACAGGACCCCCTGAACACTGAAGCTTTCTTT.

Only one count was recorded for this clone. V is TRBV3-1 (or the pseudogene TRBV3-2) and J is TRBJ2-7; 8 bases agree with TRBD2. CDR3 length equals 15 residues. The germline V gene encodes CDR1 LGHDT and CDR2 YNNKEL (reference sequence). The V segment lost 4 bases and the J segment 6 bases; nucleotides outside the gene matches: 11. Here the CDR3 reads CASSPSTAGGPEQYF. For the CDR3, the DNA is TGTGCCAGCAGCCCTAGTACGGCGGGGGGCCCCGAGCAGTACTTC.

The genes are TRBV5-4 and TRBJ2-3, with D possibly matching TRBD1 (6 bases). The germline CDR1 and CDR2 sequences are SGHNT and YYREEE (reference sequence). The V end was cut by 7 bases, the J end by 4 bases, with 25 bases between. The CDR3 is 17 residues long. CDR3 sequence: CASATGQTSRNADTQYF. CDR3 nucleotides: TGTGCCAGCGCCACCGGACAGACGTCCCGTAACGCAGATACGCAGTATTTT.

V and J are TRBV5-5 and TRBJ1-2; D is perhaps TRBD1 (5 bases). The CDR3 sequence is 13 residues long. V was clipped by 0 bases and J by 6 bases, with 9 bases between them. The germline V gene encodes CDR1 SGHKS and CDR2 YYEKEE (reference sequence). The CDR3 DNA follows: TGTGCCAGCAGCTTGGTGCAGGGTAATGGCTACACCTTC. Translation: CASSLVQGNGYTF.

This clone was recorded a few times. The chain combines TRBV2 with TRBJ2-1, with TRBD2 identical over 9 bases. V shed 7 bases and J 8 bases; nucleotides not matched to a gene: 12. Germline loops: CDR1 SNHLY, CDR2 FYNNEI. The CDR3 contains 15 residues. CDR3 coding DNA: TGTGCCAGCACCCAGAAGAGGATAGCGGGGGATGAGCAGTTCTTC. Translating gives CASTQKRIAGDEQFF.

The chain joins TRBV5-6 to TRBJ1-6; 10 nucleotides agree with TRBD1. The V and J ends lost 3 bases and 2 bases, in that order; junction bases with no gene match: 2. Germline V gene sequence: CDR1 SGHDT, CDR2 YYEEEE. CDR3 length: 16 amino acids. Here the CDR3 DNA reads TGTGCCAGCAGCTCTGGACAGGGGGCCTATAATTCACCCCTCCACTTT. As protein: CASSSGQGAYNSPLHF.

V usage is TRBV5-8 and J usage is TRBJ1-1; D gene uncertain. This CDR3 spans 13 amino acids. The germline gives CDR1 SGHTS, CDR2 YDEGEE. Trimming shortened V by 0 bases and J by 6 bases, and 9 bases separated the two germline ends. The CDR3: CASSLVLRAEAFF. DNA of the CDR3: TGTGCCAGCAGCTTGGTATTGAGGGCTGAAGCTTTCTTT.

The V call is TRBV19, the J call TRBJ2-3; D might be TRBD2 (6 bases). This CDR3 is built from 13 residues. Germline CDR1 LNHDA, CDR2 SQIVND (reference sequence). V lost 5 bases, J lost 9 bases, and 15 bases lay in between. DNA for the CDR3: TGTGCCAGTAGTCTCCAGGTTCGGGGGACGCAGTATTTT. It is translated as CASSLQVRGTQYF.

V is TRBV30 and J is TRBJ2-7, with TRBD2 identical over 7 bases. The CDR3 totals 16 residues. The V and J ends lost 1 base and 1 base, in that order; junction bases with no gene match: 10. Germline CDR1 and CDR2: GTSNPN and SVGIG (reference sequence). CDR3 region: CAWSDFEGGDSYEQYF. CDR3 nucleotide sequence: TGTGCCTGGAGTGACTTTGAGGGAGGGGATTCCTACGAGCAGTACTTC.

The chain couples TRBV19 to TRBJ1-1, with D possibly matching TRBD1 (5 bases). The CDR3 spans 14 residues. From germline, CDR1 is LNHDA and CDR2 SQIVND (reference sequence). V was trimmed by 3 bases and J by 5 bases, leaving 13 bases between them. The CDR3 DNA is TGTGCCAGTAGTATTAGGCAGGGTTGGACTGAAGCTTTCTTT. It translates to CASSIRQGWTEAFF.